These 28 T cell receptor beta chains share one sample of origin, sequenced in a study of blood T cells in healthy people across ages (dated by TCRdb to the mid-2010s). Libraries were built with 5' RACE. Sequencer: Illumina HiSeq 2500. A second 7 to 11 cycle PCR used a sample-barcoded 5' primer and a J-beta primer mix. TCRdb redid the processing of the public reads, applying fastp at Q25 and MiXCR, and retained in-frame beta chains. Every CDR3 protein is listed once, alongside the most common genes and DNA of its rows. The sample table shows under 700,000 distinct CDR3 sequences, and under 30% are seen once. Jointly, the top ten make up approximately 10% of the sample. A further study also used this sample, focusing on T cells of mothers and their children.

Source material: blood. These receptors were collected from a boy younger than 18 in good health.

The rearrangement links TRBV12-5 to TRBJ2-2; 7 nucleotides align to TRBD2. The germline V gene encodes CDR1 LGHNT and CDR2 FRNRAP. V lost 3 bases, J lost 5 bases, and 18 bases stayed unmatched. The CDR3 extends over 19 amino acids. CDR3 amino acids: CASGFLGAGADSGTGELFF. Written as DNA, the CDR3 is TGTGCTAGTGGTTTTTTAGGGGCGGGAGCCGACTCGGGAACCGGGGAGCTGTTTTTT.

Regarding this clonotype: With a much larger clone just one base away, this may be a read error. The conserved final phenylalanine or tryptophan is absent from the CDR3, which likely points to a read error. J is TRBJ2-7 and V is TRBV9, with a tentative D call TRBD1 (5 bases). The ends were cut back, 0 bases at V and 0 bases at J, with 10 bases in the middle. CDR1 SGDLS and CDR2 YYNGEE come from the germline V gene. The CDR3 length is 15 residues. The CDR3 sequence is CASSVDLDSSYEQYL. CDR3 DNA sequence: TGTGCCAGCAGCGTAGATCTAGACAGCTCCTACGAGCAGTACCTC.

This sequence joins TRBV28 and TRBJ2-1; no definite D call. The CDR3 consists of 14 residues. V was clipped by 4 bases and J by 7 bases, with 14 bases between them. Germline V gene sequence: CDR1 MDHEN, CDR2 SYDVKM. The CDR3 protein is CASSSGPMTNEQFF. DNA for the CDR3: TGTGCCAGCAGTTCCGGACCAATGACGAATGAGCAGTTCTTC.

This clonotype was picked up a small number of times. The CDR3 loop is CASSQDFVGSGRTGSGANVLTF. As DNA, the CDR3 is TGCGCCAGCAGCCAAGATTTCGTTGGTAGCGGGAGAACAGGCTCTGGGGCCAACGTCCTGACTTTC. V usage is TRBV4-3 and J usage is TRBJ2-6; 9 bases are shared with TRBD2. The CDR3 runs to 22 residues. The V and J ends lost 0 bases and 0 bases, in that order; junction bases with no gene match: 15. Germline CDR1 is LGHNA and CDR2 is YSLEER.

The V gene is TRBV6-5, the J gene TRBJ2-1; perhaps TRBD2 as D (5 bases). CDR1 is MNHEY and CDR2 is SVGAGI in the germline V gene. Trimming took 0 bases from V and 0 from J, leaving 12 bases between them. The CDR3 length is 17 residues. CDR3 loop: CASSYSLSGGSYNEQFF. DNA of the CDR3: TGTGCCAGCAGTTACTCCCTCAGCGGCGGCTCCTACAATGAGCAGTTCTTC.

The CDR3 DNA is TGTGCCAGCGCGAGGGGAGGCTACGAGCAGTACTTC. Its protein is CASARGGYEQYF. This sequence joins TRBV21-1 and TRBJ2-7; TRBD2 is the table's D call, not checked against the DNA. TRBV21-1 has pseudogene status. The CDR3 contains 12 residues.

The chain couples TRBV12-3 or TRBV12-4 to TRBJ2-3; 9 bases agree with TRBD2. V was pared by 4 bases and J by 0 bases, with 5 bases of the junction left unmatched. CDR3 size: 16 residues. CDR3 coding DNA: TGTGCCAGCAGTTCGACTAGCGGATTTAGCACAGATACGCAGTATTTT. Protein sequence: CASSSTSGFSTDTQYF.

This clonotype was recorded a few times. V is TRBV7-2 and J is TRBJ2-2, with a possible D match to TRBD1 (5 bases). This CDR3 region has 15 residues. The V gene lost 1 base and the J gene lost 5 bases, with 11 bases spanning the gap. CDR1 is SGHTA, CDR2 FQGNSA, per germline. The CDR3 is CASSLVARATGELFF. CDR3 sequence (DNA): TGTGCCAGCAGCTTAGTCGCCAGGGCGACCGGGGAGCTGTTTTTT.

The V and J genes are TRBV3-1 and TRBJ2-7; 11 bases are shared with TRBD2. The CDR3 is 19 residues long. CDR1 is LGHDT and CDR2 is YNNKEL in the germline V gene (reference sequence). Losses at the gene ends were 1 base for V and 5 bases for J; bases not matched to a gene: 16. In nucleotides, the CDR3 is TGTGCCAGCAGCCAAGGATACTGCTCTAGCGGGAGGAGCCGGAACGAGCAGTACTTC. It encodes CASSQGYCSSGRSRNEQYF.

This clonotype showed up many times. V usage is TRBV27 and J usage is TRBJ2-1, with D maybe TRBD2 (6 bases). CDR1 and CDR2 (germline): MNHEY, SMNVEV (reference sequence). The CDR3 is 15 amino acids. V lost 4 bases and J 1 base, leaving 11 bases between the germline ends. The CDR3 nucleotides are TGTGCCAGCAGTTCCGAGCGGGTATCCTACAATGAGCAGTTCTTC. Translation gives CASSSERVSYNEQFF.

The J gene is TRBJ2-1, the V gene TRBV15; the match to TRBD1 covers 9 bases. The CDR3 is 16 amino acids. Looked up from germline, CDR1 is LNHNV and CDR2 is YYDKDF (reference sequence). Trimming cost V 4 bases and J 0 bases; bases outside gene matches: 4. CDR3 bases: TGTGCCACCAGCAACAGGGGGCCCAGCTCCTACAATGAGCAGTTCTTC. As protein: CATSNRGPSSYNEQFF.

This clonotype showed up just a few times. This chain uses TRBV4-1 with TRBJ2-7, with D perhaps matching TRBD2 (6 bases). With 1 base removed from V and 2 bases from J, the gap between germline ends came to 18 bases. The CDR3 is 17 residues long. CDR1 is MGHRA and CDR2 is YSYEKL in the germline V gene. The CDR3 loop is CASSQGEASVTTYEQYF. In DNA, the CDR3 is TGCGCCAGCAGCCAAGGGGAGGCTAGCGTGACTACCTACGAGCAGTACTTC.

This clonotype showed up many times. The chain links TRBV7-2 to TRBJ2-5; 7 bases match TRBD2. The CDR3 covers 13 residues. The germline V gene encodes CDR1 SGHTA and CDR2 FQGNSA. V trimming: 5 bases; J trimming: 7 bases; junction bases outside the gene matches: 7. CDR3 sequence (DNA): TGTGCCAGCAGCCCGAGATTAGCGGGGACCCAGTACTTC. Its translation is CASSPRLAGTQYF.

This clonotype was recorded many times. The rearrangement uses TRBV29-1 and TRBJ2-7, with a weak D call TRBD1 (5 bases). V lost 7 bases, J lost 2 bases, and 18 bases lay in between. The CDR3 spans 14 residues. CDR1 SQVTM and CDR2 ANQGSEA come from the germline V gene. CDR3 residues: CSASDGSGPYEQYF. The CDR3 coding sequence is TGCAGCGCATCGGACGGATCAGGGCCCTACGAGCAGTACTTC.

This clonotype was detected a few times. The chain combines TRBV9 with TRBJ2-7, with 9 bases fitting TRBD1. This CDR3 has 14 residues. Per the germline V gene, CDR1 is SGDLS and CDR2 is YYNGEE. After removal of 0 bases from V and 4 bases from J, the junction contained 2 bases not matched to a gene. The CDR3 protein is CASSVEGTGYEQYF. Here the CDR3 DNA reads TGTGCCAGCAGCGTAGAGGGGACAGGGTACGAGCAGTACTTC.

The V gene is TRBV12-3 or TRBV12-4, the J gene TRBJ1-1; D might be TRBD1 (5 bases). The ends were cut back, 3 bases at V and 7 bases at J, with 15 bases in the middle. CDR3 size: 14 residues. In DNA form, the CDR3 reads TGTGCCAGCAGTTTGGTCTACCAGGGCGTTGAAGCTTTCTTT. Translating gives CASSLVYQGVEAFF.

The CDR3 coding sequence is TGTGCCAGCAGTCCAAGGACAGGGGGAGAGACCCAGTACTTC. This gives the protein CASSPRTGGETQYF. The chain couples TRBV28 to TRBJ2-5; 10 bases line up with TRBD1. The CDR3 is made up of 14 amino acids. Germline V lookup: CDR1 MDHEN, CDR2 SYDVKM. The J segment lost 4 bases and the V segment lost 5 bases, leaving 4 bases of the junction unmatched.

The CDR3 sequence is CRRGTLNVEQYF. CDR3 DNA: TGCAGGAGAGGGACCCTCAATGTCGAGCAGTACTTC. This chain joins TRBV20-1 and TRBJ2-5; D could derive from TRBD1 or TRBD2 (5 bases each). The J call may be faulty, since TRBJ2-7 better matches the DNA end. Germline-derived CDR1 and CDR2 are DFQATT and SNEGSKA (reference sequence). The CDR3 is made up of 12 amino acids.

The V and J genes are TRBV7-6 and TRBJ2-3; TRBD2 agrees at 8 bases. CDR3 length: 15 amino acids. Germline values: CDR1 SGHVS, CDR2 FNYEAQ. The V gene end was trimmed by 1 base and the J gene end by 6 bases; junction bases not matched to a gene: 6. The DNA of the CDR3 is TGTGCCAGCAGCTTAGTGACGGGAGGGGCGGATACGCAGTATTTT. Its protein product is CASSLVTGGADTQYF. Full variable domain (missing parts from reference TRBV7-6 and TRBJ2-3): GAGVSQSPRYKVTKRGQDVALRCDPISGHVSLYWYRQALGQGPEFLTYFNYEAQQDKSGLPNDRFSAERPEGSISTLTIQRTEQRDSAMYRCASSLVTGGADTQYFGPGTRLTVL.

This clonotype occurred a few times. This chain joins TRBV18 and TRBJ2-5, with 12 bases that match TRBD2. CDR1 KGHSH and CDR2 LQKENI come from the germline V gene. The length of the CDR3 is 18 residues. Trimming took 5 bases from V and 3 from J; bases not matched to a gene: 13. The CDR3 here is CASSAKLAGGLEEETQYF. The CDR3 coding sequence is TGTGCCAGCTCAGCCAAACTAGCGGGGGGACTGGAGGAAGAGACCCAGTACTTC.

This clonotype was observed at least ten times. The V gene is TRBV7-8, the J gene TRBJ2-7; D may correspond to TRBD1 or TRBD2 (5 bases each). Germline CDR1 is SGHVS and CDR2 is FQNEAQ. The CDR3 consists of 15 residues. V was clipped by 4 bases and J by 0 bases, with 13 bases between them. CDR3 DNA sequence: TGTGCCAGCAGCTACTCCGGGGACGGCTCCTACGAGCAGTACTTC. It encodes CASSYSGDGSYEQYF.

This chain uses TRBV20-1 with TRBJ2-5; D unclear. Germline V gene lookup returns CDR1 DFQATT and CDR2 SNEGSKA (reference sequence). V was clipped by 3 bases and J by 10 bases, with 9 bases between them. The CDR3 spans 10 residues. This CDR3 reads CSASQASQYF. The CDR3 bases are TGCAGTGCTAGCCAGGCTAGCCAGTACTTC.

This chain joins TRBV6-1 and TRBJ2-7; no clear D. This CDR3 has 12 amino acids. Trimming left V 3 bases short and J 4 bases short, with 7 bases between. Germline loops: CDR1 MNHNS, CDR2 SASEGT. CDR3 coding DNA: TGTGCCAGCAGTGAGGGTAGTTACGAGCAGTACTTC. It yields the protein CASSEGSYEQYF.

This clonotype was counted between two and nine times. V and J are TRBV5-1 and TRBJ2-3; D is uncertain. The germline V gene encodes CDR1 SGHRS and CDR2 YFSETQ. CDR3 length: 15 amino acids. V gave up 2 bases and J gave up 0 bases, with 10 bases separating them. The CDR3 loop is CASSLSPDSTDTQYF. Written as DNA, the CDR3 is TGCGCCAGCAGCTTAAGTCCGGATAGCACAGATACGCAGTATTTT.

The V call is TRBV4-3, the J call TRBJ1-1; D is perhaps TRBD1 (5 bases). This CDR3 has 14 residues. The V end was cut by 5 bases, the J end by 3 bases, with 13 bases between. The germline V gene has CDR1 LGHNA and CDR2 YSLEER. CDR3 in amino acids: CASSKQGGDTEAFF. The CDR3 nucleotides are TGCGCCAGCAGCAAGCAGGGTGGGGACACTGAAGCTTTCTTT.

The V and J genes are TRBV28 and TRBJ1-5; D uncertain. V was cut by 5 bases and J by 6 bases, with 11 bases left in between. The CDR3 has 13 residues. Germline CDR1 reads MDHEN; CDR2 reads SYDVKM. CDR3 residues: CASSLAGAQPQHF. The CDR3 region has the DNA TGTGCCAGCAGTCTAGCGGGTGCTCAGCCCCAGCATTTT.

The chain uses TRBV20-1 and TRBJ1-5, with no clear D. Trimming removed 5 bases at V and 2 bases at J, with 22 bases between. The CDR3 contains 17 residues. Germline assignment: CDR1 DFQATT and CDR2 SNEGSKA (reference sequence). CDR3 sequence: CSAPPGIGPSGNQPQHF. The CDR3 DNA reads TGCAGTGCTCCGCCGGGGATCGGTCCCAGTGGCAATCAGCCCCAGCATTTT.

This clonotype came up a few times. A read error may explain this, as a much larger clone is one base away. The V call is TRBV4-2, the J call TRBJ2-1; D is unresolved. The CDR3 is 13 amino acids. Trimming removed 8 bases from V and 7 bases from J, with 15 bases in between. Germline values: CDR1 LGHNA, CDR2 YNFKEQ. The CDR3 coding sequence is TGTGCCAGCGGCCTGACGATTGGGAATGAGCAGTTCTTC. This gives the protein CASGLTIGNEQFF.